Below are 9 T cell receptor beta chains sequenced from a single sample in a study of blood T cells in healthy people across ages. The authors ran a second PCR of about 6 to 11 cycles using a sample-barcoded 5' primer and a J-beta primer mix. TCRdb ran MiXCR on the 5' RACE reads and lists one entry per CDR3 protein. The data show 850,000 to 1,100,000 distinct CDR3 sequences, with roughly two fifths seen just once and about an eighth held by the top ten. The sequenced sample consisted of blood. Every receptor here comes from a man aged 18-30 years in good health.

The sample holds a few counts of this clonotype. The chain employs TRBV7-8 and TRBJ2-3, with D uncertain. The germline V gene encodes CDR1 SGHVS and CDR2 FQNEAQ. The CDR3 is 17 residues long. Between the trimmed V and J ends, which lost 4 bases and 2 bases, there was a span of 19 bases. The chain's CDR3 is CASSSLAADGPTDTQYF. CDR3 sequence (DNA): TGTGCCAGCAGCTCCCTGGCCGCTGACGGCCCCACAGATACGCAGTATTTT.

As concerns this clonotype: Its ends do not fully match the called genes, so a read error is possible. The chain uses TRBV4-3 and TRBJ1-4; D is undetermined. CDR1 is LGHNA, CDR2 YSLEER, per germline. This CDR3 is 16 amino acids long. This chain's CDR3 is CANSQSPRTTNEKLFF. The CDR3 DNA sequence: TGCGCCAACAGCCAATCCCCGCGGACAACTAATGAAAAACTGTTTTTT.

About this clonotype itself: The junction differs from germline at one of its ends, possibly a read error. The chain is built from TRBV6-2 or TRBV6-3 and TRBJ2-1; unclear D gene. CDR1 is MNHEY, CDR2 SVGEGT, per germline. The CDR3 consists of 16 residues. CDR3 coding DNA: TGTGCCGGCAGTTTAACTCCACTCCGGGCCGACAATGAGCAGTTCTTC. This encodes CAGSLTPLRADNEQFF.

This clonotype was seen more than once but under ten times. The J gene is TRBJ2-5, the V gene TRBV12-3 or TRBV12-4, with 7 bases aligning to TRBD2. This CDR3 has 14 amino acids. The junction had 6 bases not matched to a gene; V was cut back by 3 bases and J by 5 bases. The CDR3: CASSFGGLTETQYF. CDR3 sequence (DNA): TGTGCCAGCAGTTTCGGGGGGTTGACGGAGACCCAGTACTTC.

In DNA form, the CDR3 reads TGTGCCAGCAGTTTAGCGATGGGATCGAACACTGAAGCTTTCTTT. The encoded protein is CASSLAMGSNTEAFF. The chain employs TRBV12-3 or TRBV12-4 and TRBJ1-1; D is uncertain. Trimming stripped 0 bases from V and 1 base from J, with 9 bases between. There are 15 residues in the CDR3.

This clonotype occurred many times. The V call is TRBV20-1, the J call TRBJ2-3; TRBD2 matches at 10 bases. This CDR3 comprises 14 residues. V dropped 5 bases and J dropped 4; count of bases not matched to a gene: 6. CDR1 and CDR2 from the germline V gene are DFQATT and SNEGSKA (reference sequence). The CDR3 protein is CSAEPGTSADTQYF. The CDR3 nucleotides read TGCAGTGCTGAACCCGGGACTAGCGCAGATACGCAGTATTTT.

The V call is TRBV10-3, the J call TRBJ1-2, with unresolved D. The CDR3 contains 16 residues. V lost 10 bases and J lost 0, with 21 bases in between. Germline lookup yields CDR1 ENHRY and CDR2 SYGVKD. In DNA, the CDR3 is TGTGCCACAAAAATAGGGCAGCGCCCGTCTAACTATGGCTACACCTTC. Protein product: CATKIGQRPSNYGYTF.

This clonotype was seen a few times. This chain joins TRBV4-1 and TRBJ2-1; 7 bases map to TRBD2. This CDR3 comprises 16 residues. J gave up 2 bases and V 2 bases, and 6 bases lay outside the gene matches. Germline values: CDR1 MGHRA, CDR2 YSYEKL. Here the CDR3 DNA reads TGCGCCAGCAGCCAACGATCCGGGACTACCTACAATGAGCAGTTCTTC. This encodes CASSQRSGTTYNEQFF.

This clonotype came up a few times. The chain joins TRBV4-2 to TRBJ1-2, with a tentative D call TRBD1 (6 bases). Germline V lookup: CDR1 LGHNA, CDR2 YNFKEQ. This CDR3 is built from 16 residues. V was trimmed by 1 base and J by 0 bases, leaving 12 bases between them. CDR3 in DNA: TGTGCCAGCAGCCAAGTGAGGGACACCCCTAACTATGGCTACACCTTC. Its protein is CASSQVRDTPNYGYTF.